Listed here are 18 T cell receptor beta chains from one sample, sequenced in a study of technical replicates of blood from four donors. Assay used: immunoSEQ multiplex PCR; TCRdb lists only in-frame clones, some missing. The data show tens of thousands of clones, with 94% seen just once and about 0.25% held by the top ten. The sequenced material came from T cells isolated from PBMCs. These receptors were collected from a human donor in good health.

The rearrangement uses TRBV2 and TRBJ1-1, with 8 bases matching TRBD1. Germline V gives CDR1 SNHLY, CDR2 FYNNEI. There are 14 residues in the CDR3. With V trimmed by 5 bases and J by 6 bases, 8 bases remained unmatched. This CDR3 is CASSWKQGVAEAFF. Here the CDR3 DNA reads TGTGCCAGCAGTTGGAAACAGGGGGTCGCTGAAGCTTTCTTT.

The J gene is TRBJ2-7, the V gene TRBV12-5; 7 positions agree with TRBD1. Per the germline V gene, CDR1 is LGHNT and CDR2 is FRNRAP. Trimming took 5 bases from V and 3 from J; bases not matched to a gene: 19. CDR3 length: 18 residues. CDR3 coding DNA: TGTGCTAGTGGTACCCCAAGAACGACAGGGCCCCTTTACTACGAGCAGTACTTC. Translated: CASGTPRTTGPLYYEQYF.

DNA for the CDR3: TGCGCCAGCAGTGATAGCGGGGCCCAAGATACGCAGTATTTT. Protein product: CASSDSGAQDTQYF. The chain employs TRBV10-1 and TRBJ2-3; 8 bases map to TRBD2. The CDR3 sequence is 14 residues long. V lost 3 bases and J lost 5; bases outside the gene matches: 4. Germline V gene data show CDR1 as WNHNN and CDR2 as SYGVQD (reference sequence).

V is TRBV7-3 and J is TRBJ2-3; TRBD2 matches 7 bases. Per germline, CDR1 SGHTA and CDR2 FQGTGA. Losses at the gene ends were 5 bases for V and 0 bases for J; bases not matched to a gene: 5. There are 15 residues in the CDR3. The CDR3 sequence is CASSTQAGSTDTQYF. The CDR3 DNA reads as TGTGCCAGCAGCACCCAAGCGGGGAGCACAGATACGCAGTATTTT.

This rearrangement joins TRBV30 to TRBJ2-2; 8 bases are a match to TRBD2. Germline CDR1 and CDR2: GTSNPN and SVGIG (reference sequence). The length of the CDR3 is 15 residues. V lost 5 bases to trimming and J lost 4 bases; unmatched junction nucleotides: 9. This CDR3 is CAWSRGGQGTGELFF. CDR3 nucleotides: TGTGCCTGGTCTCGGGGGGGACAAGGCACCGGGGAGCTGTTTTTT.

The chain joins TRBV4-2 to TRBJ2-4, with 8 bases matching TRBD2. Germline-derived CDR1 and CDR2 are LGHNA and YNFKEQ. Unmatched junction bases numbered 7, after V lost 0 bases and J lost 0 bases. CDR3 length: 18 amino acids. In DNA form, the CDR3 reads TGTGCCAGCAGCCAAGAAGGCAGGGCGGGAGGAGCCAAAAACATTCAGTACTTC. Encoded protein: CASSQEGRAGGAKNIQYF.

J is TRBJ2-7 and V is TRBV28, with TRBD2 identical over 7 bases. This CDR3 spans 16 amino acids. The V gene end was trimmed by 4 bases and the J gene end by 2 bases; junction bases not matched to a gene: 11. Germline assignment: CDR1 MDHEN and CDR2 SYDVKM. The DNA of the CDR3 is TGTGCCAGCAGTTCCTCCGAGGGAGGGATGACCTACGAGCAGTACTTC. Translating gives CASSSSEGGMTYEQYF.

V usage is TRBV4-1 and J usage is TRBJ2-3; 7 nucleotides line up with TRBD1. Germline-derived CDR1 and CDR2 are MGHRA and YSYEKL. The CDR3 sequence is 15 residues long. V trimming: 6 bases; J trimming: 4 bases; junction bases outside the gene matches: 10. CDR3 in amino acids: CASSYPGQRADTQYF. The CDR3 DNA follows: TGCGCCAGCAGTTACCCGGGACAGCGAGCAGATACGCAGTATTTT.

The rearrangement uses TRBV5-1 and TRBJ1-2; D is perhaps TRBD1 (5 bases). CDR1 and CDR2 (germline): SGHRS, YFSETQ. This CDR3 has 16 residues. Trimming left V 4 bases short and J 7 bases short, with 23 bases between. The CDR3 region has the DNA TGCGCCAGCAGCCTAAAAACACAGGAAGGAATTGCTGGCTACACCTTC. Its translation is CASSLKTQEGIAGYTF.

The chain's CDR3 is CASKGLYTDTQYF. In DNA form, the CDR3 reads TGTGCCAGTAAGGGGCTATACACAGATACGCAGTATTTT. V usage is TRBV19 and J usage is TRBJ2-3, with D possibly TRBD1 on 5 matching bases. The CDR3 runs 13 residues. Germline values: CDR1 LNHDA, CDR2 SQIVND (reference sequence). V was shortened by 7 bases and J by 2 bases, with 10 bases between the two germline ends.

The chain is built from TRBV5-6 and TRBJ1-4; D might be TRBD1 (5 bases). The CDR3 covers 15 residues. Germline V gene sequence: CDR1 SGHDT, CDR2 YYEEEE. Trimming took 2 bases from V and 7 from J, leaving 15 bases between them. This CDR3 is CASSFRFGGSEKLFF. The CDR3 nucleotides read TGTGCCAGCAGCTTCAGGTTCGGGGGTAGTGAAAAACTGTTTTTT.

The gene calls are TRBV2 and TRBJ1-2, with 7 bases identical to TRBD1. V shed 10 bases, J shed 6 bases, and the junction held 8 bases outside the gene matches. The V gene's germline CDR1 is SNHLY and CDR2 FYNNEI. The CDR3 is made up of 12 amino acids. The CDR3 DNA sequence: TGTGCCAATCTGACAGGGCTAAATGGCTACACCTTC. Its protein is CANLTGLNGYTF.

CDR3 bases: TGTGCCAGCAGCTTGGTCCTAGAAACCTACGAGCAGTACTTC. Translating it yields CASSLVLETYEQYF. The chain recombines TRBV5-6 with TRBJ2-7; D is uncertain. Germline loops: CDR1 SGHDT, CDR2 YYEEEE. V dropped 0 bases and J dropped 2 bases, with 9 bases sitting between them. The CDR3 covers 14 residues.

This chain connects TRBV10-3 to TRBJ2-2; maybe TRBD2 (6 bases). The V gene lost 1 base and the J gene lost 6 bases, with 9 bases spanning the gap. The CDR3 contains 14 residues. Germline V lookup: CDR1 ENHRY, CDR2 SYGVKD. CDR3 loop: CAISELGLPGELFF. CDR3 bases: TGTGCCATCAGTGAGTTGGGACTCCCCGGGGAGCTGTTTTTT.

The chain combines TRBV5-1 with TRBJ2-7; maybe TRBD2 (6 bases). The germline gives CDR1 SGHRS, CDR2 YFSETQ. V lost 4 bases, J lost 0 bases, and 11 bases lay in between. The CDR3 runs to 14 residues. In DNA, the CDR3 is TGCGCCAGCAGCCCCTGGCGGGACTCCTACGAGCAGTACTTC. This translates into CASSPWRDSYEQYF.

The chain employs TRBV29-1 and TRBJ2-7; D may be TRBD1 (5 bases). V was cut by 7 bases and J by 2 bases, with 12 bases left in between. Germline CDR1 SQVTM, CDR2 ANQGSEA. The CDR3 consists of 12 residues. CDR3: CSGSTETYEQYF. The CDR3 DNA follows: TGCAGCGGCTCGACAGAAACCTACGAGCAGTACTTC.

This rearrangement joins TRBV5-1 to TRBJ1-1; D perhaps matches TRBD1 (6 bases). CDR1 and CDR2 (germline): SGHRS, YFSETQ. The germline V and J ends were trimmed by 7 bases and 8 bases, with 24 bases remaining between them. The CDR3 is 15 amino acids. CDR3 region: CASVRQGGDKEEAFF. Here the CDR3 DNA reads TGCGCCAGCGTCCGGCAAGGGGGGGATAAGGAAGAAGCTTTCTTT.

The rearrangement joins TRBV11-1 to TRBJ2-1; 8 bases fit TRBD1. The germline V gene has CDR1 SGHAT and CDR2 FQDESV (reference sequence). The CDR3 is 17 residues long. After removal of 7 bases from V and 0 bases from J, the junction contained 11 bases not matched to a gene. CDR3 sequence reads: CASNSQGAYSSYNEQFF. DNA of the CDR3: TGTGCCAGCAACTCCCAGGGGGCGTACAGCTCCTACAATGAGCAGTTCTTC.